The 5 T cell receptor beta chains given below trace back to one sample, sequenced in a study of T cell changes during pregnancy in multiple sclerosis. Data came from immunoSEQ multiplex PCR; TCRdb stores just in-frame clones and leaves some out. The sample shows some 34,000 clones, 92% of them seen only once. Material: CD4+ T cells from peripheral blood mononuclear cells, obtained in the third trimester of pregnancy. Source of these receptors: a female donor in good health, enrolled as a control in a pregnancy study.

V usage is TRBV21-1 and J usage is TRBJ1-2; the table's D gene call, TRBD1, was not cross checked with the DNA. TRBV21-1 is an annotated pseudogene. CDR3 length equals 15 residues. CDR3 amino acids: CASSRDTGAPYGYTF. The CDR3 DNA reads TGTGCCAGCAGCAGGGATACAGGAGCTCCCTATGGCTACACCTTC.

This chain connects TRBV5-1 to TRBJ2-3; tentatively, D is TRBD1 (5 bases). Looked up from germline, CDR1 is SGHRS and CDR2 is YFSETQ. Trimming cost V 4 bases and J 1 base, with 13 bases left between them. The length of the CDR3 is 15 residues. The CDR3 DNA follows: TGCGCCAGCAGCCCCTCCAGGGCGGGCACAGATACGCAGTATTTT. Protein sequence: CASSPSRAGTDTQYF.

The chain links TRBV6-6 to TRBJ1-2; D is undetermined. This CDR3 is built from 12 residues. Trimming shortened V by 5 bases and J by 8 bases, and 12 bases separated the two germline ends. Germline-derived CDR1 and CDR2 are MNHNY and SVGAGI (reference sequence). CDR3 loop: CASSVLGEGYTF. CDR3 DNA: TGTGCCAGCAGTGTACTCGGGGAAGGCTACACCTTC.

The chain couples TRBV7-2 to TRBJ2-6, with a weak D call TRBD1 (6 bases). Germline CDR1 reads SGHTA; CDR2 reads FQGNSA. This CDR3 region has 18 residues. Trimming shortened V by 6 bases and J by 4 bases, and 22 bases separated the two germline ends. The CDR3 here is CASRSQGSRGSGANVLTF. CDR3 sequence (DNA): TGTGCCAGCAGAAGCCAGGGGTCTCGAGGCTCCGGGGCCAACGTCCTGACTTTC.

The chain recombines TRBV5-5 with TRBJ2-7, with a possible D match to TRBD2 (7 bases). This CDR3 has 14 amino acids. The germline V gene encodes CDR1 SGHKS and CDR2 YYEKEE (reference sequence). Trimming removed 0 bases at V and 3 bases at J, with 10 bases between. CDR3: CASSLVGGGYEQYF. The CDR3 DNA sequence: TGTGCCAGCAGCTTGGTAGGGGGGGGCTACGAGCAGTACTTC.